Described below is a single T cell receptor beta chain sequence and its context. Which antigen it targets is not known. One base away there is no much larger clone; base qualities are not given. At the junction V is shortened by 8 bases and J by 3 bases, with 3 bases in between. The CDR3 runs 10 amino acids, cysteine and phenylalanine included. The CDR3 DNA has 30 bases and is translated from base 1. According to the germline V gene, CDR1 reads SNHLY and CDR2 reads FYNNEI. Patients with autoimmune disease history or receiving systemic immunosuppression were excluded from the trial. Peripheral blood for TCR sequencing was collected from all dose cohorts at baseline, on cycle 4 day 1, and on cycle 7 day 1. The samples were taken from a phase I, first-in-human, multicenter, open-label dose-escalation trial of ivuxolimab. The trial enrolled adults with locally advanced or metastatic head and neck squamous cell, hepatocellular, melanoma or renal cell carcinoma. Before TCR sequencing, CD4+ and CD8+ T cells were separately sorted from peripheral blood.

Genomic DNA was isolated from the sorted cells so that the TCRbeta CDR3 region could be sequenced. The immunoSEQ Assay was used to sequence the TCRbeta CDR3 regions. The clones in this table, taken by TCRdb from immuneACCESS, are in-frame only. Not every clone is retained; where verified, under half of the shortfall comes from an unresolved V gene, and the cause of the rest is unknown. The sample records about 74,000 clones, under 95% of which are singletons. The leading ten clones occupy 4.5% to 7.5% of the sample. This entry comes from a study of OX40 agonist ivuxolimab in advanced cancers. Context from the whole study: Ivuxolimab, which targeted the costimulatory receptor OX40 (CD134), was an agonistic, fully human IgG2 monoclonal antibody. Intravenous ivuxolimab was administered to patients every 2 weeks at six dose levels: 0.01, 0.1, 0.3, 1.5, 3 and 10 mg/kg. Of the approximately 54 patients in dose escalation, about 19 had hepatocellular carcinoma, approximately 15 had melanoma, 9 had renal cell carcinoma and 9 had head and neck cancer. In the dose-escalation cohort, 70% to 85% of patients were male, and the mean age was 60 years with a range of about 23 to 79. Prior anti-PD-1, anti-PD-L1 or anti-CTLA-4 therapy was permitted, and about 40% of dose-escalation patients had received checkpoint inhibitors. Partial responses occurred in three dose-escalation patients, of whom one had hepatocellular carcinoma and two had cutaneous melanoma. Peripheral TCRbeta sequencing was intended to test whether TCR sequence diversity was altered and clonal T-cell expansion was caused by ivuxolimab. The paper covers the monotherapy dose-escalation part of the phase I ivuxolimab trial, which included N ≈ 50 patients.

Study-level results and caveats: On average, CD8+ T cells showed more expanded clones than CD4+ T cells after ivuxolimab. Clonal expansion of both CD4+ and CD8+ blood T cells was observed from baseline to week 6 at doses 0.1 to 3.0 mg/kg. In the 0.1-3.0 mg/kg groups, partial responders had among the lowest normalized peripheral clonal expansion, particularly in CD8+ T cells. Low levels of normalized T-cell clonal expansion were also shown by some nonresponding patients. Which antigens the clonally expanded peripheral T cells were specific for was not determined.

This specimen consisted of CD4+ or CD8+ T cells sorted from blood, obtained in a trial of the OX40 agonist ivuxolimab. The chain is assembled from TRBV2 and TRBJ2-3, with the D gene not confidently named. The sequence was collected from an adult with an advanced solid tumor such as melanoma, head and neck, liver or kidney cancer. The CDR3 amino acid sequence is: CASLTDTQYF. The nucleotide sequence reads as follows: TGTGCCAGCCTGACAGATACGCAGTATTTT. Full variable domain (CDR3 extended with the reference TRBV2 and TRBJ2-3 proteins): EPEVTQTPSHQVTQMGQEVILRCVPISNHLYFYWYRQILGQKVEFLVSFYNNEISEKSEIFDDQFSVERPDGSNFTLKIRSTKLEDSAMYFCASLTDTQYFGPGTRLTVL.